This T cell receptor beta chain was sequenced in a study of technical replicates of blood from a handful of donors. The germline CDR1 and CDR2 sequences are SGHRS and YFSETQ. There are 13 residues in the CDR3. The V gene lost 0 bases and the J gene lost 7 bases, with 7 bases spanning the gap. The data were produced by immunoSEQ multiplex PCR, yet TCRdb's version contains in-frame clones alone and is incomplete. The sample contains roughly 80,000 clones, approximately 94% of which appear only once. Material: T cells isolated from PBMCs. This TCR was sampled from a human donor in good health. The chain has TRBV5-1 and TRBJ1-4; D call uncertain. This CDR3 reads CASSLGAPEKLFF. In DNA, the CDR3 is TGCGCCAGCAGCTTGGGGGCACCTGAAAAACTGTTTTTT.